This T cell receptor beta chain was captured in a study of T cells in tuberculosis. Germline V gene data show CDR1 as MDHEN and CDR2 as SYDVKM. Trimming left V 2 bases short and J 4 bases short, with 5 bases between. The CDR3 consists of 12 residues. Here immunoSEQ multiplex PCR was the method, and the copy in TCRdb shows in-frame clones only, minus some. The profile shows 25,000 to 35,000 clones, around 95% of them singletons. The rearrangement joins TRBV28 to TRBJ2-5; D ambiguous. What was sequenced was PBMCs. The TCR comes from a donor aged 10-29 years with latent tuberculosis or without tuberculosis infection. The CDR3: CASSLVLETQYF. DNA for the CDR3: TGTGCCAGCAGTTTAGTATTAGAGACCCAGTACTTC.